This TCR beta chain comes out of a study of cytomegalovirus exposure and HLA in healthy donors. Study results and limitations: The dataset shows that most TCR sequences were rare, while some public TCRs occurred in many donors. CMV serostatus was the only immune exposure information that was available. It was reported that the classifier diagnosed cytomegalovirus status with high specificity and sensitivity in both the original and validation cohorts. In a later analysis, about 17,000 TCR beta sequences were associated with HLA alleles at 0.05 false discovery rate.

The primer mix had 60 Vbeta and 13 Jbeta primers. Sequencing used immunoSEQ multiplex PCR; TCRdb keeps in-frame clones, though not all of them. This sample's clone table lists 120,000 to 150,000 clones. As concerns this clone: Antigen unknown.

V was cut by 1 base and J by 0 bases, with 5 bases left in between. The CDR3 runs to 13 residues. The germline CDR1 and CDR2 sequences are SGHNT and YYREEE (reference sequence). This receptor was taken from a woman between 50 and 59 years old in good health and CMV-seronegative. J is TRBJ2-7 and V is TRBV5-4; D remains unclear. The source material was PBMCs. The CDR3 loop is CASSLPSSYEQYF. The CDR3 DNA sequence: TGTGCCAGCAGCTTGCCGAGCTCCTACGAGCAGTACTTC.